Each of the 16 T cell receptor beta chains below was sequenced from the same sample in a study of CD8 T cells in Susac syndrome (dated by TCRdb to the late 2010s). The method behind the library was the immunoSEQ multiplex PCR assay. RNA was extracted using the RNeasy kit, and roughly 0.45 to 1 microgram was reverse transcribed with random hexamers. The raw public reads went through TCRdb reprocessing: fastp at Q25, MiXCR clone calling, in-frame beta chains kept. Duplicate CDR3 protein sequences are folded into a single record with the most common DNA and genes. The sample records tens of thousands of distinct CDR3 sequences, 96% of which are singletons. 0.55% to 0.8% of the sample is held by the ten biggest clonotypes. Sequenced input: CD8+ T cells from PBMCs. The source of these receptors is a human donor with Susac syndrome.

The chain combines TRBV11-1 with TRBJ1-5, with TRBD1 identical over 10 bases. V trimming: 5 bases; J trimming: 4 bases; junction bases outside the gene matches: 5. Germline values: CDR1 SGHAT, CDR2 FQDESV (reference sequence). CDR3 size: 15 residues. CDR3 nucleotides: TGTGCCAGCAGCCGGGGGACAGGGGTTAATCAGCCCCAGCATTTT. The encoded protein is CASSRGTGVNQPQHF.

DNA of the CDR3: TGTGCCAGTAGCATCGGGACAGGGGTCGGATATGGCTACACCTTC. Protein product: CASSIGTGVGYGYTF. This chain uses TRBV19 with TRBJ1-2; 10 nucleotides line up with TRBD1. V was pared by 6 bases and J by 5 bases, with 9 bases of the junction left unmatched. Germline-derived CDR1 and CDR2 are LNHDA and SQIVND (reference sequence). The CDR3 extends over 15 amino acids.

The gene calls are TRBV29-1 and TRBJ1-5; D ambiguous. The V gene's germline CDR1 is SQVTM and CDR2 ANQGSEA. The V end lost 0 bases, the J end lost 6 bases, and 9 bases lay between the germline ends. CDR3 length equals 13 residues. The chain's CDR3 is CSVEDVTGQPQHF. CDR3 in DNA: TGCAGCGTTGAAGATGTAACGGGTCAGCCCCAGCATTTT.

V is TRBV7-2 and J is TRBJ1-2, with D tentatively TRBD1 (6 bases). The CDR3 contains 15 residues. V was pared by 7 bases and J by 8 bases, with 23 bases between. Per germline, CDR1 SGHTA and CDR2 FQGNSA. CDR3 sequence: CASTASSGQGQGYTF. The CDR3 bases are TGTGCCAGCACCGCAAGCTCGGGTCAGGGGCAGGGCTACACCTTC.

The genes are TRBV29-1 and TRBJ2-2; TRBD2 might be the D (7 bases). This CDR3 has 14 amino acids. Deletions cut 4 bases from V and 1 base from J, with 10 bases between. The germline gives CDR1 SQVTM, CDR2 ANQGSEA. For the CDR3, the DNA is TGCAGCGTTGGGGGGGGGCGGAACACCGGGGAGCTGTTTTTT. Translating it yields CSVGGGRNTGELFF.

The CDR3 bases are TGTGCCAGCAGTTTAAGACGGGGGACGGAACTGGGAAAACTGTTTTTT. This gives the protein CASSLRRGTELGKLFF. The chain combines TRBV7-9 with TRBJ1-4; the D gene is possibly TRBD1 (5 bases). The CDR3 loop spans 16 amino acids. With 6 bases removed from V and 10 bases from J, the gap between germline ends came to 24 bases. CDR1 and CDR2 from the germline V gene are SEHNR and FQNEAQ (reference sequence).

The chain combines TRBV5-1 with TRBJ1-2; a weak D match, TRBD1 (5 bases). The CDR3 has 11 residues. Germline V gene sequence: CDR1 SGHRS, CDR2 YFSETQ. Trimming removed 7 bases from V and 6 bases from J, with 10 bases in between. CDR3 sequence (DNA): TGCGCCAGCGGCCAGGGCGATGGCTACACCTTC. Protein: CASGQGDGYTF. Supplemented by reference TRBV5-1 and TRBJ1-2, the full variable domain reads KAGVTQTPRYLIKTRGQQVTLSCSPISGHRSVSWYQQTPGQGLQFLFEYFSETQRNKGNFPGRFSGRQFSNSRSEMNVSTLELGDSALYLCASGQGDGYTFGSGTRLTVV.

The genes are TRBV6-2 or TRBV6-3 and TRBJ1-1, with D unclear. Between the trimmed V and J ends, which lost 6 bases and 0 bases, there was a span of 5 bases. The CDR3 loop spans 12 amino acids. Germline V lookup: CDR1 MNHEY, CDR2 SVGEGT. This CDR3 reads CASRSVNTEAFF. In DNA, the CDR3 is TGTGCCAGCAGGTCGGTGAACACTGAAGCTTTCTTT.

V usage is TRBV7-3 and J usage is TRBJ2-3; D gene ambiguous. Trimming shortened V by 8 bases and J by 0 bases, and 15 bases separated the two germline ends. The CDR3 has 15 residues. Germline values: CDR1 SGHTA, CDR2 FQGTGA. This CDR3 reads CASAPRGASTDTQYF. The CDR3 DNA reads TGTGCCAGCGCGCCCCGTGGAGCTAGCACAGATACGCAGTATTTT.

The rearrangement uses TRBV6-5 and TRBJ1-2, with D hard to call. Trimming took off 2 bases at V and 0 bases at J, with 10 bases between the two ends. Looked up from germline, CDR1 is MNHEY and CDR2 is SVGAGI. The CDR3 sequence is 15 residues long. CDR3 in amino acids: CASSYNPSPNYGYTF. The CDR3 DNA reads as TGTGCCAGCAGTTACAATCCCTCCCCTAACTATGGCTACACCTTC.

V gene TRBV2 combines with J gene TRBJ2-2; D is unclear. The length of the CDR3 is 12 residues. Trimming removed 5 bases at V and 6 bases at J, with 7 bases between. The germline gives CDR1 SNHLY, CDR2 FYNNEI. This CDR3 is CASSLRPGELFF. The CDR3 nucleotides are TGTGCCAGCAGTTTGAGGCCCGGGGAGCTGTTTTTT.

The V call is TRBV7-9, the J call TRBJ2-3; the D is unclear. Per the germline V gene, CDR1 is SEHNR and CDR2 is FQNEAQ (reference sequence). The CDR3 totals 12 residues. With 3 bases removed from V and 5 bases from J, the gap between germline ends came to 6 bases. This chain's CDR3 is CASSFGVDTQYF. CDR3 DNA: TGTGCCAGCAGCTTTGGGGTAGATACGCAGTATTTT.

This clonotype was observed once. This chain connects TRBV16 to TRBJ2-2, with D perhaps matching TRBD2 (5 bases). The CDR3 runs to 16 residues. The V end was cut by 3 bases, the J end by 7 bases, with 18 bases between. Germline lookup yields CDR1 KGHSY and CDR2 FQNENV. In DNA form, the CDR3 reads TGTGCCAGCAGCCACTTGCCAGGAGGCGAGGGCGGGGAGCTGTTTTTT. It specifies CASSHLPGGEGGELFF.

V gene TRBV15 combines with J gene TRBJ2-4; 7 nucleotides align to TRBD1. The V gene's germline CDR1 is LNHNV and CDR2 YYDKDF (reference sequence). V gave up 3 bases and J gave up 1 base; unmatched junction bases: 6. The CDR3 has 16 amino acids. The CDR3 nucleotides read TGTGCCACCAGCAGCGAGGGGGCGGGCGCCAAAAACATTCAGTACTTC. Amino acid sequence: CATSSEGAGAKNIQYF.

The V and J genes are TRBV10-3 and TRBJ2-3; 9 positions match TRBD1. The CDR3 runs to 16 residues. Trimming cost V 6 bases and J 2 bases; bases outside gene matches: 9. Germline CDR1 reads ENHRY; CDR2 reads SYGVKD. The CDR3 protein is CAISARTGADTDTQYF. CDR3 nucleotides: TGTGCCATCAGCGCCCGGACAGGGGCGGACACAGATACGCAGTATTTT.

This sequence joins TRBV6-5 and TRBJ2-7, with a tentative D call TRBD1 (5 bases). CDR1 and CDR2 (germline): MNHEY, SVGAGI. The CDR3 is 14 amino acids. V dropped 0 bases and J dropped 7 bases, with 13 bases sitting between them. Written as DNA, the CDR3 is TGTGCCAGCAGTTACTCGGGCAGGGCGTGGGAGCAGTACTTC. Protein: CASSYSGRAWEQYF.